This passage covers 13 T cell receptor beta chains from one sample sequenced in a study of blood T cell repertoires in COVID-19. Sequenced by immunoSEQ multiplex PCR; TCRdb stores in-frame clones only, minus some. Of some 230,000 clones listed, about 86% are singletons. The sample comprised peripheral blood. Every receptor here comes from a woman under 40 who had recovered from COVID-19.

This clone was seen only a few times. The chain couples TRBV10-2 to TRBJ1-1, with 8 bases aligning to TRBD1. V trimming: 10 bases; J trimming: 4 bases; junction bases outside the gene matches: 8. Germline CDR1 reads WSHSY; CDR2 reads SAAADI. The CDR3 consists of 13 residues. The CDR3 sequence is CATQGALGTEAFF. CDR3 nucleotide sequence: TGCGCCACCCAGGGGGCCCTCGGCACTGAAGCTTTCTTT.

This chain connects TRBV19 to TRBJ2-2; a weak D match, TRBD1 (5 bases). The CDR3 has 15 residues. The V gene's germline CDR1 is LNHDA and CDR2 SQIVND (reference sequence). Trimming took off 2 bases at V and 5 bases at J, with 12 bases between the two ends. The CDR3 sequence: CASSIQGWGTGELFF. The CDR3 DNA sequence: TGTGCCAGTAGTATACAGGGCTGGGGAACCGGGGAGCTGTTTTTT. The variable domain in full, completed from reference TRBV19 and TRBJ2-2, reads DGGITQSPKYLFRKEGQNVTLSCEQNLNHDAMYWYRQDPGQGLRLIYYSQIVNDFQKGDIAEGYSVSREKKESFPLTVTSAQKNPTAFYLCASSIQGWGTGELFFGEGSRLTVL.

V and J are TRBV10-3 and TRBJ1-5; 11 positions match TRBD1. This CDR3 is 15 amino acids long. The V gene's germline CDR1 is ENHRY and CDR2 SYGVKD. Unmatched junction bases numbered 4, after V lost 6 bases and J lost 3 bases. CDR3 loop: CAISVGQGANQPQHF. The CDR3 coding sequence is TGTGCCATCAGCGTTGGACAGGGGGCCAATCAGCCCCAGCATTTT.

The V and J genes are TRBV9 and TRBJ2-7; D is unclear. The CDR3 is made up of 11 amino acids. Trimming took off 2 bases at V and 3 bases at J, with 3 bases between the two ends. The germline CDR1 and CDR2 sequences are SGDLS and YYNGEE. The CDR3 reads CASSVLYEQYF. The DNA of the CDR3 is TGTGCCAGCAGCGTCCTCTACGAGCAGTACTTC.

This chain joins TRBV4-2 and TRBJ2-1; D perhaps matches TRBD1 (6 bases). Germline V gives CDR1 LGHNA, CDR2 YNFKEQ. Trimming took 3 bases from V and 8 from J, leaving 14 bases between them. The CDR3 contains 14 residues. The CDR3 is CASSHPQQGYEQFF. The CDR3 DNA reads as TGTGCCAGCAGCCATCCCCAACAGGGCTATGAGCAGTTCTTC.

The chain joins TRBV7-6 to TRBJ1-1; TRBD1 aligns across 10 bases. The V gene end was trimmed by 1 base and the J gene end by 4 bases; junction bases not matched to a gene: 6. Germline-derived CDR1 and CDR2 are SGHVS and FNYEAQ. CDR3 length equals 16 residues. The CDR3 loop reads CASSLGGQGSGTEAFF. The CDR3 DNA sequence: TGTGCCAGCAGCTTAGGGGGACAGGGGTCGGGCACTGAAGCTTTCTTT.

The rearrangement links TRBV9 to TRBJ2-7; D possibly corresponds to TRBD2 (5 bases). Germline V gene data show CDR1 as SGDLS and CDR2 as YYNGEE. The CDR3 is 14 residues long. V was cut by 4 bases and J by 6 bases, with 17 bases left in between. The CDR3 sequence: CASSPLGLVSEQYF. CDR3 in DNA: TGTGCCAGCAGCCCCCTTGGACTTGTGAGCGAGCAGTACTTC.

The genes are TRBV6-6 and TRBJ2-5; perhaps TRBD1 as D (6 bases). The germline V and J ends were trimmed by 6 bases and 3 bases, with 20 bases remaining between them. Per the germline V gene, CDR1 is MNHNY and CDR2 is SVGAGI (reference sequence). CDR3 size: 16 residues. CDR3 sequence (DNA): TGTGCCAGCAGGGGGGCTCTCGGCATACGGGAAGAGACCCAGTACTTC. Protein: CASRGALGIREETQYF.

This chain links TRBV5-1 with TRBJ1-2; a weak D match, TRBD1 (6 bases). CDR3 length equals 13 residues. CDR1 and CDR2 from the germline V gene are SGHRS and YFSETQ. Trimming pared 2 bases from V and 7 bases from J, leaving 12 bases between. The CDR3: CASSLSTGAGYTF. CDR3 coding DNA: TGCGCCAGCAGCTTATCGACAGGAGCTGGCTACACCTTC.

This CDR3 reads CASSPLGTAAGNTIYF. Here the CDR3 DNA reads TGTGCCAGCAGCCCGCTCGGGACAGCGGCGGGAAACACCATATATTTT. The chain joins TRBV7-9 to TRBJ1-3; 7 bases map to TRBD1. The V and J ends lost 5 bases and 4 bases, in that order; junction bases with no gene match: 11. Germline lookup yields CDR1 SEHNR and CDR2 FQNEAQ (reference sequence). This CDR3 region has 16 residues.

The V and J genes are TRBV13 and TRBJ2-5, with TRBD2 identical over 9 bases. In germline, CDR1 is PRHDT, CDR2 FYEKMQ (reference sequence). Trimming took 2 bases from V and 3 from J; bases not matched to a gene: 10. The CDR3 sequence is 17 residues long. In DNA, the CDR3 is TGTGCCAGCAGCTTACTAGGCGGGAGGGGAAAGGAAGAGACCCAGTACTTC. Translation gives CASSLLGGRGKEETQYF.

The CDR3 DNA reads as TGTGCCAGCAGCCTGGACAGGGCTAACTATGGCTACACCTTC. Encoded protein: CASSLDRANYGYTF. This chain uses TRBV5-4 with TRBJ1-2; 8 bases align to TRBD1. Germline CDR1 reads SGHNT; CDR2 reads YYREEE (reference sequence). V lost 4 bases and J lost 0; bases outside the gene matches: 2. The CDR3 spans 14 residues.

The J gene is TRBJ2-7, the V gene TRBV6-5, with TRBD2 matching over 7 bases. This CDR3 is built from 15 residues. V lost 5 bases to trimming and J lost 3 bases; unmatched junction nucleotides: 10. Germline V gene data show CDR1 as MNHEY and CDR2 as SVGAGI. The CDR3 DNA reads TGTGCCAGCAGTCCCAACCGGGGGGTCGGCTACGAGCAGTACTTC. It is translated as CASSPNRGVGYEQYF.